The 27 T cell receptor beta chains presented below share a single source sample, sequenced in a study of blood T cell repertoires in COVID-19. The method was immunoSEQ multiplex PCR; TCRdb's version includes in-frame clones alone and lacks a portion of them. In the table there are over 250,000 clones, more than 85% of which are singletons. The sample comprised PBMCs or T cells enriched from blood (not recorded which). The receptors stem from a man in his forties or fifties who had recovered from COVID-19.

The chain recombines TRBV28 with TRBJ2-7; TRBD1 agrees at 9 bases. Losses at the gene ends were 6 bases for V and 6 bases for J; bases not matched to a gene: 15. The CDR3 length is 16 residues. Per the germline V gene, CDR1 is MDHEN and CDR2 is SYDVKM. In DNA form, the CDR3 reads TGTGCCAGCAGATCGGGACAGGGAGTAATATTGTCCGAGCAGTACTTC. This encodes CASRSGQGVILSEQYF.

The genes are TRBV9 and TRBJ2-3; 7 bases align to TRBD1. Germline V lookup: CDR1 SGDLS, CDR2 YYNGEE. CDR3 size: 16 residues. Germline trimming cut 5 bases from V and 0 bases from J; bases unmatched to any gene: 9. CDR3 bases: TGTGCCAGCAGTGACCCAAGGGGGCTAAGCACAGATACGCAGTATTTT. It encodes CASSDPRGLSTDTQYF.

This chain connects TRBV7-2 to TRBJ2-7; 11 bases fit TRBD2. Germline V lookup: CDR1 SGHTA, CDR2 FQGNSA. The CDR3 loop spans 18 amino acids. V shed 4 bases and J 2 bases; nucleotides not matched to a gene: 13. The CDR3 coding sequence is TGTGCCAGCAGCTCCCCGACTAGCGGGATAACTCGTACCTACGAGCAGTACTTC. It encodes CASSSPTSGITRTYEQYF. The variable domain in full, with the rest retrieved from reference TRBV7-2 and TRBJ2-7, is GAGVSQSPSNKVTEKGKDVELRCDPISGHTALYWYRQSLGQGLEFLIYFQGNSAPDKSGLPSDRFSAERTGGSVSTLTIQRTQQEDSAVYLCASSSPTSGITRTYEQYFGPGTRLTVT.

The chain joins TRBV27 to TRBJ2-1; TRBD1 is a possible D gene (5 bases). The CDR3 totals 15 residues. Germline CDR1 MNHEY, CDR2 SMNVEV (reference sequence). The V and J ends lost 5 bases and 2 bases respectively, with 13 bases between them. The CDR3 DNA is TGTGCCAGCAGTCCACAGGATCCGGCCTACAATGAGCAGTTCTTC. Residues: CASSPQDPAYNEQFF.

This clone appeared a single time. This chain uses TRBV4-1 with TRBJ2-2; a weak D match, TRBD2 (6 bases). The CDR3 runs to 17 residues. Germline CDR1 and CDR2: MGHRA and YSYEKL. With 4 bases removed from V and 0 bases from J, the gap between germline ends came to 15 bases. CDR3 in DNA: TGCGCCAGCAGCCCCCGAGCGGGCCTGGCGAACACCGGGGAGCTGTTTTTT. This encodes CASSPRAGLANTGELFF.

V and J are TRBV9 and TRBJ1-4; D unresolved. Germline V gene lookup returns CDR1 SGDLS and CDR2 YYNGEE. This CDR3 is built from 14 residues. V lost 3 bases and J 2 bases, leaving 8 bases between the germline ends. The CDR3 loop reads CASSELVTNEKLFF. CDR3 nucleotides: TGTGCCAGCAGCGAGCTGGTTACTAATGAAAAACTGTTTTTT.

The genes are TRBV28 and TRBJ1-4, with D possibly being TRBD1 (5 bases). CDR1 and CDR2 from the germline V gene are MDHEN and SYDVKM. Trimming removed 6 bases from V and 2 bases from J, with 10 bases in between. The CDR3 totals 14 residues. CDR3 in amino acids: CASSLTATNEKLFF. CDR3 bases: TGTGCCAGCAGCCTGACAGCTACTAATGAAAAACTGTTTTTT.

The chain joins TRBV28 to TRBJ2-7; 9 bases agree with TRBD1. The V and J ends lost 3 bases and 4 bases, in that order; junction bases with no gene match: 7. Germline V gene data show CDR1 as MDHEN and CDR2 as SYDVKM. The CDR3 spans 15 residues. The CDR3 DNA follows: TGTGCCAGCAGTTTGCAACCGGGACAGGGATACGAGCAGTACTTC. It translates to CASSLQPGQGYEQYF.

The chain uses TRBV6-6 and TRBJ1-1; no reliable D call. This CDR3 is built from 13 residues. In germline, CDR1 is MNHNY, CDR2 SVGAGI (reference sequence). Trimming took 6 bases from V and 4 from J, leaving 12 bases between them. The CDR3 sequence is CASRYPGSTEAFF. The CDR3 DNA is TGTGCCAGCAGGTACCCGGGTAGCACTGAAGCTTTCTTT.

V usage is TRBV19 and J usage is TRBJ2-7, with TRBD1 matching 10 bases. Unmatched junction bases numbered 5, after V lost 0 bases and J lost 3 bases. This CDR3 spans 16 amino acids. Germline CDR1 LNHDA, CDR2 SQIVND (reference sequence). CDR3 residues: CASSIERGTGVYEQYF. Written as DNA, the CDR3 is TGTGCCAGTAGTATAGAGAGGGGGACAGGGGTCTACGAGCAGTACTTC. Using reference TRBV19 and TRBJ2-7 for the parts outside the CDR3, the full variable domain is DGGITQSPKYLFRKEGQNVTLSCEQNLNHDAMYWYRQDPGQGLRLIYYSQIVNDFQKGDIAEGYSVSREKKESFPLTVTSAQKNPTAFYLCASSIERGTGVYEQYFGPGTRLTVT.

The chain is built from TRBV7-8 and TRBJ2-1; 10 bases match TRBD2. The V segment lost 6 bases and the J segment 4 bases; nucleotides outside the gene matches: 6. The CDR3 length is 15 residues. Germline lookup yields CDR1 SGHVS and CDR2 FQNEAQ. The CDR3 protein is CASSRTSGFYNEQFF. Here the CDR3 DNA reads TGTGCCAGCAGTAGGACTAGCGGTTTTTACAATGAGCAGTTCTTC.

The CDR3, as DNA: TGTGCCAGCAGCCCGGGACAGTCTAGCAATCAGCCCCAGCATTTT. Amino acids: CASSPGQSSNQPQHF. The chain combines TRBV11-2 with TRBJ1-5, with 7 bases that match TRBD1. The CDR3 contains 15 residues. CDR1 is SGHAT, CDR2 FQNNGV, per germline. J was trimmed by 0 bases and V by 5 bases; bases with no gene match: 4. The entire variable domain, with the rest obtained from reference TRBV11-2 and TRBJ1-5, is as follows: EAGVAQSPRYKIIEKRQSVAFWCNPISGHATLYWYQQILGQGPKLLIQFQNNGVVDDSQLPKDRFSAERLKGVDSTLKIQPAKLEDSAVYLCASSPGQSSNQPQHFGDGTRLSIL.

This chain uses TRBV4-1 with TRBJ2-3; TRBD2 aligns across 12 bases. The germline gives CDR1 MGHRA, CDR2 YSYEKL. The CDR3 consists of 18 residues. The V segment lost 4 bases and the J segment 5 bases; nucleotides outside the gene matches: 13. CDR3 sequence: CASSPRQLAGGPRDTQYF. The CDR3 nucleotides are TGCGCCAGCAGCCCAAGACAGCTAGCGGGGGGGCCCAGAGATACGCAGTATTTT.

This sequence joins TRBV6-6 and TRBJ1-1; 8 bases fit TRBD1. Germline V gene data show CDR1 as MNHNY and CDR2 as SVGAGI (reference sequence). V lost 5 bases to trimming and J lost 1 base; unmatched junction nucleotides: 12. The length of the CDR3 is 17 residues. The CDR3 DNA is TGTGCCAGCAGTCCGTTTCCCCAGGGGGCCACGAACACTGAAGCTTTCTTT. Translated: CASSPFPQGATNTEAFF.

The chain is built from TRBV2 and TRBJ2-5; D possibly corresponds to TRBD1 (5 bases). The CDR3 runs 15 residues. V dropped 10 bases and J dropped 1 base, with 19 bases sitting between them. The germline V gene encodes CDR1 SNHLY and CDR2 FYNNEI. Written as DNA, the CDR3 is TGTGCCATCATATTAGGCTACAGGACCCAAGAGACCCAGTACTTC. This encodes CAIILGYRTQETQYF.

This clone was counted only a few times. V gene TRBV29-1 combines with J gene TRBJ2-5, with a weak D call TRBD1 (6 bases). CDR1 SQVTM and CDR2 ANQGSEA come from the germline V gene. The CDR3 is 11 residues long. V lost 4 bases and J 3 bases, leaving 6 bases between the germline ends. The CDR3 DNA reads as TGCAGCGTTGCAGGGGAAGAGACCCAGTACTTC. Amino acid sequence: CSVAGEETQYF.

J is TRBJ2-3 and V is TRBV28; TRBD2 agrees at 11 bases. Looked up from germline, CDR1 is MDHEN and CDR2 is SYDVKM. The CDR3 consists of 15 residues. The ends lost 2 bases at V and 4 bases at J; junction bases unmatched: 2. DNA for the CDR3: TGTGCCAGCAGTTTAGTAGCGGGAGGGCCAGATACGCAGTATTTT. Its translation: CASSLVAGGPDTQYF.

This chain joins TRBV7-9 and TRBJ2-3; D possibly corresponds to TRBD1 (5 bases). CDR1 SEHNR and CDR2 FQNEAQ come from the germline V gene (reference sequence). There are 15 residues in the CDR3. The V end lost 2 bases, the J end lost 1 base, and 10 bases lay between the germline ends. The chain's CDR3 is CASSLTQTGTDTQYF. The CDR3 region has the DNA TGTGCCAGCAGCTTAACACAGACAGGCACAGATACGCAGTATTTT.

This rearrangement joins TRBV29-1 to TRBJ1-2; D ambiguous. Germline CDR1 and CDR2: SQVTM and ANQGSEA. With 7 bases removed from V and 4 bases from J, the gap between germline ends came to 10 bases. The CDR3 loop spans 11 amino acids. CDR3 loop: CSALAGYGYTF. The DNA of the CDR3 is TGCAGCGCCCTGGCGGGCTATGGCTACACCTTC.

V is TRBV29-1 and J is TRBJ2-1, with TRBD2 matching 7 bases. V lost 6 bases to trimming and J lost 0 bases; unmatched junction nucleotides: 11. The CDR3 sequence is 16 residues long. Germline lookup yields CDR1 SQVTM and CDR2 ANQGSEA. The CDR3 bases are TGCAGCGTGGTCCATATCGGCGGGGGCTCCTACAATGAGCAGTTCTTC. It translates to CSVVHIGGGSYNEQFF.

This chain uses TRBV15 with TRBJ1-2, with 8 bases lining up with TRBD1. The CDR3 loop spans 15 amino acids. The V gene end was trimmed by 0 bases and the J gene end by 7 bases; junction bases not matched to a gene: 7. Germline CDR1 is LNHNV and CDR2 is YYDKDF (reference sequence). For the CDR3, the DNA is TGTGCCACCAGCAGAGAGACAGGGGTAGCACGTGGCTACACCTTC. Protein: CATSRETGVARGYTF.

The chain has TRBV28 and TRBJ1-3; TRBD1 aligns across 7 bases. J lost 8 bases, V lost 8 bases, and 6 bases had no gene match. The germline CDR1 and CDR2 sequences are MDHEN and SYDVKM. This CDR3 comprises 12 residues. The CDR3 here is CASFGRGDTIYF. CDR3 in DNA: TGTGCCAGCTTCGGCAGGGGGGACACCATATATTTT.

The V call is TRBV27, the J call TRBJ1-5, with TRBD1 as a possible D gene (6 bases). The CDR3 extends over 17 amino acids. Per germline, CDR1 MNHEY and CDR2 SMNVEV (reference sequence). Trimming took off 3 bases at V and 11 bases at J, with 26 bases between the two ends. The DNA of the CDR3 is TGTGCCAGCAGTTTGAAGGGCATAGTACAGGGTACTTTTTCCCAGCATTTT. Protein sequence: CASSLKGIVQGTFSQHF.

The chain has TRBV6-5 and TRBJ2-7; 8 bases are a match to TRBD2. Germline V gives CDR1 MNHEY, CDR2 SVGAGI. The ends lost 6 bases at V and 6 bases at J; junction bases unmatched: 10. The CDR3 covers 14 residues. CDR3 protein: CASRKPGLGGEQYF. DNA for the CDR3: TGTGCCAGCAGAAAACCGGGACTAGGGGGCGAGCAGTACTTC.

J is TRBJ2-3 and V is TRBV27; 10 nucleotides line up with TRBD2. V was clipped by 3 bases and J by 2 bases; unmatched bases: 17. In germline, CDR1 is MNHEY, CDR2 SMNVEV (reference sequence). This CDR3 region has 20 residues. The CDR3 DNA sequence: TGTGCCAGCAGTTTTCTAACGAACGTTCCTAGCGGGAGTTTCACAGATACGCAGTATTTT. Translation: CASSFLTNVPSGSFTDTQYF.

The chain has TRBV12-3 or TRBV12-4 and TRBJ2-5; unclear D gene. The CDR3 runs 12 residues. V was clipped by 6 bases and J by 5 bases, with 10 bases between them. The CDR3 DNA is TGTGCCAGCAGGGGCGTTTGGGAGACCCAGTACTTC. The encoded protein is CASRGVWETQYF.

The V gene is TRBV27, the J gene TRBJ2-1, with D perhaps TRBD2 (6 bases). The CDR3 length is 17 residues. The V end lost 2 bases, the J end lost 4 bases, and 18 bases lay between the germline ends. CDR1 is MNHEY, CDR2 SMNVEV, per germline (reference sequence). The CDR3 loop reads CASSLEAAGFSYNEQFF. The CDR3 DNA reads TGTGCCAGCAGTTTAGAGGCCGCGGGGTTTTCGTACAATGAGCAGTTCTTC.